This T cell receptor beta chain was identified in a study of shared clonotypes between healthy human individuals. Study-wide background: Each donor contributed plates that comprised three CD4 naive, three CD4 memory, two CD8 naive and one CD8 memory. Overall study results and limits: Generation of non-shared clonotypes was less probable than generation of clonotypes shared by all four donors.

About this clone itself: Antigen specificity is unknown.

Selected positively for CCR7 and CD45RO-negative, naive CD8 cells excluded terminally differentiated effector memory CD45RA+ cells. Trimming cost V 2 bases and J 0 bases, with 8 bases left between them. Germline CDR1 and CDR2: MDHEN and SYDVKM. The CDR3 is 15 amino acids. Deep level was the assay's run setting. Source study methods: ImmunoSEQ output held junction-only sequences without quality scores, so filtering differed. Produced via immunoSEQ multiplex PCR; TCRdb's table is partial and in-frame only. V and J calls and clone size are given by that table; D and trimming were obtained from the DNA. The repertoire holds some 2 million clones, with less than 95% as singletons.

The chain combines TRBV28 with TRBJ1-3; D is uncertain. Source material: naive CD8+ T cells sorted from blood. The clonotype originates from a man aged 18 to 29 in good health. CDR3 protein: CASSLIRGSGNTIYF. DNA for the CDR3: TGTGCCAGCAGTTTAATTCGGGGCTCTGGAAACACCATATATTTT.